This T cell receptor (beta chain) was documented in a study of T cell clones after liver transplantation. The CDR3 contains 14 residues. V lost 2 bases, J lost 1 base, and 11 bases lay in between. Germline CDR1 reads GTSNPN; CDR2 reads SVGIG (reference sequence). A word on this clone: The antigen remains undetermined.

Some clones are missing from TCRdb's copy, which holds only in-frame ones; the method was immunoSEQ multiplex PCR. The data contain fewer than 110,000 clones, 84% of them singletons. Broader study findings: The donor-reactive repertoire was only partly measurable in a couple of subjects, lacking donor cells. Rather than being deleted, graft donor-reactive T cells may have moved into the graft.

The source was CD4+ T cells from blood, collected 45 to 50 months after liver transplant. The source of this sequence is a human patient who received a liver transplant. Some T cells here may be from the graft donor. J is TRBJ1-1 and V is TRBV30; weak D call: TRBD1 (6 bases). The CDR3 here is CAWSPTGWNTEAFF. The CDR3 nucleotides are TGTGCCTGGAGTCCGACAGGATGGAACACTGAAGCTTTCTTT.